This T cell receptor beta chain came from a study of blood T cell repertoires in COVID-19. Study information: Nucleic acid was either cDNA or gDNA, and it came from T cells, B-cell-depleted T cells, or PBMCs.

Original processing methods: Amplification from reference gene primers served as the basis for estimated nucleated cell counts. Profiled with immunoSEQ multiplex PCR; TCRdb holds only in-frame clones, not every one. V, J and clone size were drawn from that table, and D and trimming were deduced from the DNA. Among 150,000 to 200,000 clones listed, roughly 85% were seen once. Germline trimming cut 3 bases from V and 11 bases from J; bases unmatched to any gene: 16. The CDR3 consists of 16 residues. Germline V gene data show CDR1 as DFQATT and CDR2 as SNEGSKA (reference sequence). The sample comprised PBMCs or T cells enriched from blood (not recorded which). The sequence derives from a woman in her 70s in a cohort exposed to, infected with or recovered from COVID-19 (not recorded which). This chain connects TRBV20-1 to TRBJ2-3, with 11 bases identical to TRBD2. The CDR3 protein is CSASPGTSGSFGRQYF. CDR3 DNA: TGCAGTGCTAGTCCCGGGACTAGCGGTTCTTTTGGAAGGCAGTATTTT.